Below, 26 T cell receptor beta chains from the same sample are listed, as sequenced in a study of HIV-infected patients and healthy controls. Reverse transcription used around 500 ng RNA and constant-region primers for alpha and beta. Alpha and beta chain libraries were made separately by chain-specific third strand synthesis with multiplexing indices. TCRdb analysed the 5' RACE reads with MiXCR anew, one entry per CDR3 protein. The table records thousands of distinct CDR3 sequences, 5.5% to 6% of them present only once. All unsorted peripheral T cells were captured because whole blood was used without fractionation. Sequencing was done on a sample of blood. All receptors derive from an adult in good health.

By frequency in the sample, this clonotype is medium-sized. The chain employs TRBV19 and TRBJ1-4; D possibly corresponds to TRBD1 (5 bases). The CDR3 is made up of 15 amino acids. V shed 5 bases and J shed 7 bases, with 17 bases lying between them. Per germline, CDR1 LNHDA and CDR2 SQIVND (reference sequence). In DNA, the CDR3 is TGTGCCAGTAGTCTCCTCGCCGGGACGGCTGAAAAACTGTTTTTT. This codes for CASSLLAGTAEKLFF.

This clonotype occurred many times. The chain's CDR3 is CASTVYTGRETQYF. As DNA, the CDR3 is TGCGCCAGCACTGTTTACACAGGGCGGGAGACCCAGTACTTC. The gene calls are TRBV5-1 and TRBJ2-5; D might be TRBD1 (6 bases). CDR3 length: 14 amino acids. Germline V CDR1 and CDR2: SGHRS, YFSETQ. Trimming stripped 6 bases from V and 5 bases from J, with 17 bases between.

This clonotype was found many times. The CDR3 reads CASSEQGKGEAFF. In DNA form, the CDR3 reads TGCGCCAGCAGTGAACAGGGGAAGGGTGAAGCTTTCTTT. J is TRBJ1-1 and V is TRBV10-1, with 7 nucleotides matching TRBD1. The CDR3 is made up of 13 amino acids. Germline CDR1 is WNHNN and CDR2 is SYGVQD (reference sequence). V lost 3 bases, J lost 7 bases, and 5 bases stayed unmatched.

The table lists this clonotype with many counts. The V call is TRBV5-4, the J call TRBJ2-5, with a weak D call TRBD2 (5 bases). This CDR3 region has 12 residues. Between the trimmed V and J ends, which lost 0 bases and 7 bases, there was a span of 7 bases. Germline values: CDR1 SGHNT, CDR2 YYREEE (reference sequence). CDR3 sequence: CASSLARGTQYF. DNA of the CDR3: TGTGCCAGCAGCTTGGCCCGGGGGACCCAGTACTTC.

This clonotype was seen ten or more times. The rearrangement links TRBV11-2 to TRBJ1-1, with D possibly being TRBD1 (5 bases). This CDR3 spans 14 amino acids. The ends were cut back, 0 bases at V and 8 bases at J, with 13 bases in the middle. The germline gives CDR1 SGHAT, CDR2 FQNNGV. In nucleotides, the CDR3 is TGTGCCAGCAGCTTAGATTTGACAGAGGGGGAAGCTTTCTTT. Its protein product is CASSLDLTEGEAFF.

This clonotype qualifies as medium-sized. The V gene is TRBV20-1, the J gene TRBJ2-7; 11 bases fit TRBD2. This CDR3 region has 15 residues. Trimming took 2 bases from V and 0 from J; bases not matched to a gene: 3. Germline CDR1 reads DFQATT; CDR2 reads SNEGSKA (reference sequence). The CDR3 DNA reads as TGCAGTGCTAGAAGACTAGCGGGGCTCTCCTACGAGCAGTACTTC. Protein product: CSARRLAGLSYEQYF.

This clonotype was seen repeatedly, ten times or more. With a much larger clone just one base away, this may be a read error. J is TRBJ2-5 and V is TRBV11-1; D gene unclear. Germline loops: CDR1 SGHAT, CDR2 FQDESV (reference sequence). The CDR3 loop spans 11 amino acids. V lost 2 bases and J lost 5, with 3 bases in between. CDR3 DNA: TGTGCCAGCAGCTTAACGGAGACCCAGTACTTC. Amino acids: CASSLTETQYF.

In its sample, this clonotype ranks as medium-sized. The V call is TRBV5-1, the J call TRBJ2-1; 8 positions agree with TRBD2. CDR1 and CDR2 (germline): SGHRS, YFSETQ. The CDR3 extends over 16 amino acids. After removal of 2 bases from V and 9 bases from J, the junction contained 13 bases not matched to a gene. The CDR3 DNA follows: TGCGCCAGCAGCTTCTTTCCCGGGAGGGCCCTGGGTGAGCAGTTCTTC. Protein sequence: CASSFFPGRALGEQFF.

In its sample, this clonotype ranks as medium-sized. This chain links TRBV6-1 with TRBJ2-7, with D perhaps matching TRBD1 (6 bases). The V and J ends lost 5 bases and 3 bases respectively, with 11 bases between them. The CDR3 runs to 13 residues. The germline CDR1 and CDR2 sequences are MNHNS and SASEGT. CDR3 amino acids: CASSYGQNYEQYF. The CDR3 DNA is TGTGCCAGCAGTTACGGACAGAACTACGAGCAGTACTTC.

This clonotype is classed as medium-sized. The V and J genes are TRBV7-9 and TRBJ2-5; D ambiguous. This CDR3 has 20 amino acids. V dropped 5 bases and J dropped 5 bases, with 33 bases sitting between them. Germline lookup yields CDR1 SEHNR and CDR2 FQNEAQ (reference sequence). The CDR3 DNA follows: TGTGCCAGCAGCACCCCTATCGCGGCCTCGAGTCTCGAGATGGGGGAGACCCAGTACTTC. Protein: CASSTPIAASSLEMGETQYF.

A note on this clonotype: A read error may be the cause here, since a much bigger clone is one base away. The chain is built from TRBV19 and TRBJ1-1; possible D gene TRBD1, 6 bases. This CDR3 is built from 13 residues. Germline CDR1 LNHDA, CDR2 SQIVND (reference sequence). The CDR3 region has the DNA TGTGCCAATAGTGACGGGGGCTGGACTGAAGCTTTCTTT. This codes for CANSDGGWTEAFF.

This clonotype was counted at least ten times. This chain joins TRBV20-1 and TRBJ1-5, with D unclear. Deletions cut 5 bases from V and 3 bases from J, with 8 bases between. CDR1 is DFQATT and CDR2 is SNEGSKA in the germline V gene (reference sequence). CDR3 size: 12 residues. This chain's CDR3 is CSAAEPNQPQHF. CDR3 nucleotides: TGCAGTGCTGCAGAACCCAATCAGCCCCAGCATTTT.

The sample holds many counts of this clonotype. The chain couples TRBV12-3 or TRBV12-4 to TRBJ1-2, with 7 nucleotides matching TRBD1. Germline trimming cut 3 bases from V and 4 bases from J; bases unmatched to any gene: 11. This CDR3 region has 16 residues. The CDR3 DNA reads as TGTGCCAGCAGTTTTAGTCTATCGGGACAGTTCTATGGCTACACCTTC. This codes for CASSFSLSGQFYGYTF.

This clonotype ranks as medium-sized. CDR3 in DNA: TGCAGCGCTCATAGGAACACTGAAGCTTTCTTT. Residues: CSAHRNTEAFF. V and J are TRBV29-1 and TRBJ1-1; D gene uncertain. The CDR3 is 11 residues long. Germline CDR1 is SQVTM and CDR2 is ANQGSEA. The V and J ends lost 7 bases and 1 base respectively, with 7 bases between them.

In its sample, this clonotype was seen many times. The CDR3 loop reads CASSIRRDIQYF. CDR3 sequence (DNA): TGTGCCAGCAGCATCAGACGGGACATTCAGTACTTC. The chain carries TRBV28 and TRBJ2-4, with unresolved D. The CDR3 totals 12 residues. The germline V gene encodes CDR1 MDHEN and CDR2 SYDVKM. The V end lost 6 bases, the J end lost 8 bases, and 11 bases lay between the germline ends.

At least ten counts were recorded for this clonotype. The chain links TRBV6-6 to TRBJ2-7; the D gene could be TRBD1 or TRBD2 (5 bases each). The CDR3 has 14 amino acids. CDR1 is MNHNY, CDR2 SVGAGI, per germline (reference sequence). V dropped 8 bases and J dropped 7 bases, with 21 bases sitting between them. The CDR3 here is CASSATRGLTEQYF. CDR3 in DNA: TGTGCCAGCTCTGCCACCCGGGGCTTAACGGAGCAGTACTTC.

The rearrangement links TRBV3-1 to TRBJ2-2; possibly TRBD1 for D (6 bases). Trimming shortened V by 4 bases and J by 4 bases, and 13 bases separated the two germline ends. Looked up from germline, CDR1 is LGHDT and CDR2 is YNNKEL (reference sequence). This CDR3 region has 15 residues. In nucleotides, the CDR3 is TGTGCCAGCAGCCGGGGACAACGATCCACCGGGGAGCTGTTTTTT. This encodes CASSRGQRSTGELFF.

In its sample, this clonotype is medium-sized. The genes are TRBV10-3 and TRBJ2-6; 8 bases agree with TRBD1. CDR3 length: 16 residues. Trimming at V came to 10 bases and at J to 0 bases, leaving 8 bases not matched to a gene. Germline V CDR1 and CDR2: ENHRY, SYGVKD. CDR3 sequence: CATGQGVSSGANVLTF. Written as DNA, the CDR3 is TGTGCCACCGGACAGGGAGTAAGCTCTGGGGCCAACGTCCTGACTTTC.

This clonotype has a count of ten or more. J is TRBJ2-3 and V is TRBV3-1; no clear D. The CDR3 runs 14 residues. CDR1 is LGHDT, CDR2 YNNKEL, per germline (reference sequence). Trimming removed 1 base at V and 3 bases at J, with 8 bases between. CDR3 protein: CASSQGTGTDTQYF. In DNA, the CDR3 is TGTGCCAGCAGCCAAGGAACCGGAACAGATACGCAGTATTTT.

By sample fraction, this clonotype is medium-sized (0.01 to 0.1%). V is TRBV20-1 and J is TRBJ2-3; 7 positions match TRBD1. Trimming took 1 base from V and 1 from J; bases not matched to a gene: 5. The CDR3 is 15 residues long. Looked up from germline, CDR1 is DFQATT and CDR2 is SNEGSKA (reference sequence). CDR3 coding DNA: TGCAGTGCTAGAGGACGGACAGGTCGCACAGATACGCAGTATTTT. Protein: CSARGRTGRTDTQYF.

The sample holds many counts of this clonotype. V usage is TRBV7-9 and J usage is TRBJ2-3; no reliable D call. V gave up 5 bases and J gave up 6 bases, with 15 bases separating them. Germline CDR1 reads SEHNR; CDR2 reads FQNEAQ (reference sequence). This CDR3 region has 14 residues. CDR3: CASSTGLVHDTQYF. CDR3 nucleotides: TGTGCCAGCAGCACGGGCCTTGTCCACGATACGCAGTATTTT.

This clonotype is termed medium-sized (0.01 to 0.1%). V and J are TRBV5-1 and TRBJ2-6; TRBD1 matches at 7 bases. Germline trimming cut 4 bases from V and 1 base from J; bases unmatched to any gene: 5. Germline V gene data show CDR1 as SGHRS and CDR2 as YFSETQ. This CDR3 is 16 amino acids long. CDR3 coding DNA: TGCGCCAGCAGCGGCAACAGGGGATCTGGGGCCAACGTCCTGACTTTC. Encoded protein: CASSGNRGSGANVLTF.

This clonotype appeared many times. The chain combines TRBV4-1 with TRBJ1-4, with no clear D. The CDR3 covers 15 residues. Per germline, CDR1 MGHRA and CDR2 YSYEKL. V gave up 0 bases and J gave up 3 bases, with 8 bases separating them. The CDR3 loop is CASSQDRSPNEKLFF. The CDR3 DNA reads TGCGCCAGCAGCCAAGACAGATCACCTAATGAAAAACTGTTTTTT.

This clonotype was seen more than once but under ten times. The gene calls are TRBV5-6 and TRBJ2-3, with 9 bases identical to TRBD1. The V segment lost 2 bases and the J segment 5 bases; nucleotides outside the gene matches: 6. Germline CDR1 reads SGHDT; CDR2 reads YYEEEE. This CDR3 region has 15 residues. CDR3 sequence: CASSLPGQGKDTQYF. The DNA for the CDR3 is TGTGCCAGCAGCTTACCGGGACAGGGAAAAGATACGCAGTATTTT. Together with reference TRBV5-6 and TRBJ2-3, the CDR3 gives the full variable domain: DAGVTQSPTHLIKTRGQQVTLRCSPKSGHDTVSWYQQALGQGPQFIFQYYEEEERQRGNFPDRFSGHQFPNYSSELNVNALLLGDSALYLCASSLPGQGKDTQYFGPGTRLTVL.

At least ten counts were recorded for this clonotype. The DNA of the CDR3 is TGTGCCAGCTCAGAACAGGATCGCTCTGGAAACACCATATATTTT. Its translation: CASSEQDRSGNTIYF. V usage is TRBV18 and J usage is TRBJ1-3; TRBD1 might be the D (5 bases). CDR1 and CDR2 (germline): KGHSH, LQKENI. Between the trimmed V and J ends, which lost 5 bases and 0 bases, there was a span of 11 bases. The CDR3 spans 15 residues.

Many counts were recorded for this clonotype. This chain joins TRBV28 and TRBJ2-3; D is unclear. From germline, CDR1 is MDHEN and CDR2 SYDVKM. The CDR3 contains 17 residues. V was trimmed by 5 bases and J by 0 bases, leaving 18 bases between them. CDR3 DNA sequence: TGTGCCAGCAGTACAATCATCGGCTTCGCTAGCACAGATACGCAGTATTTT. It specifies CASSTIIGFASTDTQYF.